This T cell receptor (beta chain) was recovered during a study of shared clonotypes between healthy human individuals. Study information: There were three CD4 naive, three CD4 memory, two CD8 naive and one CD8 memory plates per donor.

Replicate PCRs for sorted subsets used 200 ng DNA; this equaled tens of thousands of T cell genomes. Here immunoSEQ multiplex PCR was the method, and the copy in TCRdb shows in-frame clones only, minus some. The sample consists of more than 900,000 clones, 78% of them appearing once. The germline V gene has CDR1 SGHDN and CDR2 FVKESK. V lost 4 bases and J lost 5, with 20 bases in between. The CDR3 has 16 amino acids. Sequencing was carried out using memory CD4+ T cells from PBMCs. Subset of the sample: CD45RA-negative fraction. The origin of this receptor is a man aged 18 to 29 in good health. Some clones in this sample may be carry-over from other donors' samples. The chain joins TRBV14 to TRBJ1-1, with D uncertain. As DNA, the CDR3 is TGTGCCAGCAGCCTTGGGTTGCGGGCGATGGAGACTGAAGCTTTCTTT. It specifies CASSLGLRAMETEAFF. Full variable domain (rest looked up from reference TRBV14 and TRBJ1-1): EAGVTQFPSHSVIEKGQTVTLRCDPISGHDNLYWYRRVMGKEIKFLLHFVKESKQDESGMPNNRFLAERTGGTYSTLKVQPAELEDSGVYFCASSLGLRAMETEAFFGQGTRLTVV.